Detailed here is one T cell receptor (beta chain). Its antigen is still unknown. Base qualities are missing; no much larger clone stands one base away. The sample originates from a study of Graves' ophthalmopathy and Graves' hyperthyroidism (dated by TCRdb to between 2017 and 2018). As for the study more broadly: Peripheral blood was collected at initial diagnosis, prior to any treatment. The study used signatures of the TCR beta repertoire to tell Graves' ophthalmopathy apart from Graves' hyperthyroidism and to predict which patients would progress to ophthalmopathy. In total, some 140 blood samples were TCR-sequenced: approximately 40 ophthalmopathy, some 72 hyperthyroidism and some 17 hyperthyroidism-to-ophthalmopathy patients. To explore V-J signatures that distinguish ophthalmopathy from hyperthyroidism, a discovery set of around 100 patients was enrolled, made up of about 40 with ophthalmopathy and under 65 with stable hyperthyroidism. For independent validation, a separate cohort was made up of approximately 19 hyperthyroidism patients plus 17 patients who later progressed from hyperthyroidism to ophthalmopathy. In roughly 6 hyperthyroidism patients, the T-cell repertoires found in thyroid tissue were compared with those found in blood. Once sampling was done, hyperthyroidism patients were given methimazole at a starting dose of 30 mg daily, while ophthalmopathy patients were given high-dose intravenous methylprednisolone. Findings and caveats that apply to the study as a whole: Most expanded thyroid clonotypes with a frequency above 0.001 also appeared in blood, which suggests that blood repertoires may reflect the immune response in the thyroid. In cross-validation, the 13-signature model distinguished ophthalmopathy from stable hyperthyroidism with less than 90% sensitivity and 81.08% specificity, while in the test set the corresponding values were around 79% and 71%. In validation, the model predicted ophthalmopathy progression with less than 71% sensitivity and roughly 72% specificity; some 13 predicted patients were CT-confirmed with GO in a median of 6.5 months. Sample size was not predetermined statistically, and investigators were not blinded to group allocation.

The ophthalmopathy patients had moderately to severely active disease, with a Clinical Activity Score of 3 or higher, a NOSPECS grade of 4 or higher, and a disease duration of less than 3 months. Patients with other autoimmune diseases, uncontrolled infections, pregnancy or lactation were excluded. Clinical symptoms, serum thyroxine, TRAb, thyroid ultrasound and orbital computed tomography formed the basis of the diagnosis. Ficoll-Paque density gradient centrifugation was used to isolate PBMCs from around 10 ml of fresh peripheral blood. Trizol reagent was used to extract the total RNA, and its quality was then checked on an Agilent 2100 Bioanalyzer. CDR3 length: 13 amino acids, cysteine to phenylalanine. Just the 39-base CDR3 DNA is kept, in frame starting at base 1. CDR1 and CDR2 are read off the germline V gene (reference sequence) as DFQATT and SNEGSKA. Compared with germline, V lacks 6 bases and J lacks 4 bases; bases without a gene match: 4.

TCR beta CDR3 regions were amplified from RNA transcripts for repertoire sequencing. A first-round RT-PCR used HTBI primers with the Qiagen OneStep RT-PCR kit, followed by a second-round multiplex PCR, size selection and purification. The libraries underwent paired-end sequencing with 100 bp reads on an Illumina HiSeq2000. The original methods were these. SOAPnuke was used for read processing, and reads with adapters, uncalled bases, a mean Phred below 15, or no exact constant-primer or identifier match were discarded. COPE v1.2.5 was used to merge the high-quality paired reads. Unique nucleotide sequences were defined as clonotypes and aligned to IMGT TRB V, D and J references using MiTCR v1.1. Only V-J combinations with frequency above 0.0001 were analysed, covering approximately 99% of repertoires. A TCR clonal expansion and chaos score per V-J combination was defined as the ratio of F50 clonal expansion to chaos observed in the TCRdist matrix. Welch's t-statistics and random forest were used to reduce the features to 10 to 15 V-J combinations, which were then used as input to a naive Bayes classifier. The similarity between thyroid and blood repertoires was quantified using the Morisita-Horn index. TCRdb trimmed public reads at Q25 via fastp, called clones via MiXCR and kept in-frame beta chains. Each record represents a unique CDR3 protein, reported with the most common genes and DNA among its rows. For this entry, the V and J calls and clone size follow TCRdb and not the study's own pipeline. A total of tens of thousands of distinct CDR3 sequences appear in this sample, more than 45% of them only once. Jointly, the top ten make up more than 15% of the sample.

The sequenced sample was peripheral blood. The V and J genes are TRBV20-1 and TRBJ2-3, with 10 middle bases fitting TRBD2. The source is an adult man with Graves' ophthalmopathy. The sequenced DNA: TGCAGTGCGCGACTAGCGGGTGCAGATACGCAGTATTTT. This encodes CSARLAGADTQYF.